The 9 T cell receptor beta chains below were found in one sample sequenced in a study of CD8+CD57+ T cells in acquired aplastic anemia. Patients included in sequencing had previously demonstrated CD8+CD57+ cell expansion by flow cytometry. Genomic DNA acted as the template from which TCR beta VDJ combination and CDR3 sequence profiling were carried out. TCRdb passed the reads through MiXCR, listing each CDR3 protein once. The sample includes more than 150,000 distinct CDR3 sequences, less than 60% of them seen just once. The source material was sorted CD4+, CD8+, or CD8+CD57+ T cells (not recorded which) from PBMCs. The receptors derive from a human donor with aplastic anemia.

This clonotype was detected ten times or more. J is TRBJ2-6 and V is TRBV15; 9 nucleotides align to TRBD2. Germline V gene sequence: CDR1 LNHNV, CDR2 YYDKDF (reference sequence). Trimming removed 2 bases from V and 0 bases from J; junction bases left unmatched: 2. The CDR3 extends over 17 amino acids. The CDR3 loop reads CATSRMTSGSGANVLTF. The DNA for the CDR3 is TGTGCCACCAGCAGAATGACTAGCGGCTCTGGGGCCAACGTCCTGACTTTC.

This clonotype has more than one count but fewer than ten. DNA of the CDR3: TGCGCCAGCAGCCCCGGGACACTTACCTACGAGCAGTACGTC. It is translated as CASSPGTLTYEQYV. V usage is TRBV5-1 and J usage is TRBJ2-7; D may be TRBD1 (6 bases). Germline loops: CDR1 SGHRS, CDR2 YFSETQ. V lost 4 bases, J lost 2 bases, and 13 bases lay in between. The CDR3 is 14 amino acids.

In this sample, this clonotype turned up a few times. The V gene is TRBV7-2, the J gene TRBJ2-2, with 8 bases that match TRBD2. J was trimmed by 1 base and V by 9 bases; bases with no gene match: 4. This CDR3 is 14 amino acids long. The germline gives CDR1 SGHTA, CDR2 FQGNSA. The CDR3 here is CASLAGLNTGELFF. In DNA, the CDR3 is TGTGCCAGTTTAGCGGGGTTGAACACCGGGGAGCTGTTTTTT.

This clonotype was seen a few times. V is TRBV25-1 and J is TRBJ2-7, with D perhaps matching TRBD1 or TRBD2 (5 bases each). This CDR3 contains 18 residues. CDR1 and CDR2 (germline): MGHDK, SYGVNS. Between the trimmed V and J ends, which lost 7 bases and 6 bases, there was a span of 31 bases. CDR3 nucleotides: TGTGCCAGCACCCTGTCCCGAACTGATCCGGGACCCCGGTCCGAGCAGTACTTC. It yields the protein CASTLSRTDPGPRSEQYF.

The chain has TRBV29-1 and TRBJ1-1; 9 nucleotides agree with TRBD1. The germline V gene encodes CDR1 SQVTM and CDR2 ANQGSEA. Unmatched junction bases numbered 9, after V lost 6 bases and J lost 1 base. The CDR3 spans 15 residues. CDR3 sequence (DNA): TGCAGCGTGGCTCAGGGGGGACAGGGGAACACTGAAGCTTTCTTT. It is translated as CSVAQGGQGNTEAFF.

The CDR3 DNA reads TGTGCCAGCAGGCCCACTAGCGGGGTCGAGCAGTACTTC. Translation: CASRPTSGVEQYF. V and J are TRBV6-1 and TRBJ2-7, with 10 bases aligning to TRBD2. The CDR3 contains 13 residues. Germline lookup yields CDR1 MNHNS and CDR2 SASEGT. Trimming took 6 bases from V and 6 from J; bases not matched to a gene: 5.

Notes on this clonotype: This could be a read error, since a much larger clone is one nucleotide away. The rearrangement joins TRBV6-1 to TRBJ2-3, with D tentatively TRBD2 (6 bases). With 2 bases removed from V and 8 bases from J, the gap between germline ends came to 8 bases. The CDR3 has 12 amino acids. Germline V lookup: CDR1 MNHNS, CDR2 SASEGT. The CDR3 bases are TGTGCCAGCAGTGAATTCGGGGGTACGCAGTATTTT. Translated, it gives CASSEFGGTQYF.

This clonotype turned up a few times. The chain joins TRBV10-3 to TRBJ1-4; 7 bases map to TRBD1. With V trimmed by 0 bases and J by 8 bases, 0 bases remained unmatched. Germline V CDR1 and CDR2: ENHRY, SYGVKD. The CDR3 contains 13 residues. CDR3 in DNA: TGTGCCATCAGTGAGTCGGACAGGGAAAAACTGTTTTTT. This translates into CAISESDREKLFF.

A few counts support this clonotype. V gene TRBV19 combines with J gene TRBJ1-2; TRBD1 matches 7 bases. J was trimmed by 5 bases and V by 5 bases; bases with no gene match: 5. Germline CDR1 is LNHDA and CDR2 is SQIVND (reference sequence). This CDR3 comprises 13 residues. As DNA, the CDR3 is TGTGCCAGTAGTCCGACAGGGACATATGGCTACACCTTC. Its translation is CASSPTGTYGYTF. The complete variable domain, with remaining parts taken from reference TRBV19 and TRBJ1-2, reads DGGITQSPKYLFRKEGQNVTLSCEQNLNHDAMYWYRQDPGQGLRLIYYSQIVNDFQKGDIAEGYSVSREKKESFPLTVTSAQKNPTAFYLCASSPTGTYGYTFGSGTRLTVV.